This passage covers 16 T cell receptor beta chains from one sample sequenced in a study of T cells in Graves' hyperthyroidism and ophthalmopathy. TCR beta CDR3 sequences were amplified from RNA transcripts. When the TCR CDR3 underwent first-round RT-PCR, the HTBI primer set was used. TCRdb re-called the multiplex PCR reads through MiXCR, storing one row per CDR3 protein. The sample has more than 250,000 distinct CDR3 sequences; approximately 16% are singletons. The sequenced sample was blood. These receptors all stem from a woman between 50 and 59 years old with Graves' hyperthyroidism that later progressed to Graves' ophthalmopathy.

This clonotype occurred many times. CDR3 amino acids: CAWPGTRTNTGELFF. The DNA of the CDR3 is TGTGCCTGGCCCGGGACTAGAACGAACACCGGGGAGCTGTTTTTT. J is TRBJ2-2 and V is TRBV30, with 8 bases matching TRBD2. CDR3 size: 15 residues. V trimming: 5 bases; J trimming: 0 bases; junction bases outside the gene matches: 5. Looked up from germline, CDR1 is GTSNPN and CDR2 is SVGIG (reference sequence).

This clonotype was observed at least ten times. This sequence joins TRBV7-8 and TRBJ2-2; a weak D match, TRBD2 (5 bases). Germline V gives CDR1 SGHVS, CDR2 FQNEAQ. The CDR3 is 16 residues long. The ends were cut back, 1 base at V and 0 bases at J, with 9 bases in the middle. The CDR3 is CASSLVELANTGELFF. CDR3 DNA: TGTGCCAGCAGCTTAGTGGAACTAGCGAACACCGGGGAGCTGTTTTTT.

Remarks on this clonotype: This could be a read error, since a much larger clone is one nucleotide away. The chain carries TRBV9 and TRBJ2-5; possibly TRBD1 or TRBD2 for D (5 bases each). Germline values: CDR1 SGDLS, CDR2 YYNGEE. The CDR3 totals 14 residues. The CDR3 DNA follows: TGTGCCAGCAGCGCTGGCCGGGGCCAAGAGACCCATTACTTC. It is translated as CASSAGRGQETHYF.

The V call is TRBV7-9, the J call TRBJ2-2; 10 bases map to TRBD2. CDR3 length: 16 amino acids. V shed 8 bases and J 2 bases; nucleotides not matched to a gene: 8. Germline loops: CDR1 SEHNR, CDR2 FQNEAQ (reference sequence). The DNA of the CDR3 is TGTGCCAGCCTTCCAGGACTAGCGGTAAACACCGGGGAGCTGTTTTTT. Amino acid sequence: CASLPGLAVNTGELFF.

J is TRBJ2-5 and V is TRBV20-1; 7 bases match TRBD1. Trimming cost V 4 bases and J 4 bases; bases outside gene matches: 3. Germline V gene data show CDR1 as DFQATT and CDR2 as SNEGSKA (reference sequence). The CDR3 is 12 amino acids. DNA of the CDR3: TGCAGTGCTAACACAGGGGTAGAGACCCAGTACTTC. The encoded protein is CSANTGVETQYF.

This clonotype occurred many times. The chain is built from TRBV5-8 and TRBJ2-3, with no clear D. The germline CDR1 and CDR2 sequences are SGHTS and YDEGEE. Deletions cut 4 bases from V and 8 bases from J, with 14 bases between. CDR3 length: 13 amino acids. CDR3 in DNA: TGTGCCAGCAGCACGCATCTTAGGAGTACGCAGTATTTT. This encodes CASSTHLRSTQYF.

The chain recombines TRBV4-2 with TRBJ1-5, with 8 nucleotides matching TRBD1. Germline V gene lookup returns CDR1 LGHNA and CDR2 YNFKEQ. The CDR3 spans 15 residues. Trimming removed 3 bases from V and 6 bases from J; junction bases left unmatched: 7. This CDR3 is CASSHTGGSGQPQHF. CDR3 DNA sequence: TGTGCCAGCAGCCATACAGGGGGTTCTGGTCAGCCCCAGCATTTT.

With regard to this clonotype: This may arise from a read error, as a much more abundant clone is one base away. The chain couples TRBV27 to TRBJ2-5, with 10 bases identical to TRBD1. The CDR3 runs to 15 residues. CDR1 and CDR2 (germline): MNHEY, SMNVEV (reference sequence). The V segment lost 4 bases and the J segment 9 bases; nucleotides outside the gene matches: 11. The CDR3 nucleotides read TGTGCCAGCAGTTCCGAGACAGGGGGCTTCGAGGCCCAGTACTTC. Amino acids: CASSSETGGFEAQYF.

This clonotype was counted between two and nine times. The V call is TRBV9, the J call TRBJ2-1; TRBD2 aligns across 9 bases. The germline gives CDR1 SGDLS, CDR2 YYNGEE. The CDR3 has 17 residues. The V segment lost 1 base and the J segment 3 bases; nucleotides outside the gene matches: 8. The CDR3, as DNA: TGTGCCAGCAGCGTAATGTCTAGCGGGAACCTCTACAATGAGCAGTTCTTC. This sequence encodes CASSVMSSGNLYNEQFF.

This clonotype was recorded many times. In DNA form, the CDR3 reads TGTGCCAGCAGTGAAATGGCCTCTGGGGCCAACGTCCTGACTTTC. Amino acids: CASSEMASGANVLTF. J is TRBJ2-6 and V is TRBV2, with D unclear. V was shortened by 2 bases and J by 0 bases, with 5 bases between the two germline ends. In germline, CDR1 is SNHLY, CDR2 FYNNEI. The CDR3 covers 15 residues. The full variable domain, rest sourced from reference TRBV2 and TRBJ2-6, is EPEVTQTPSHQVTQMGQEVILRCVPISNHLYFYWYRQILGQKVEFLVSFYNNEISEKSEIFDDQFSVERPDGSNFTLKIRSTKLEDSAMYFCASSEMASGANVLTFGAGSRLTVL.

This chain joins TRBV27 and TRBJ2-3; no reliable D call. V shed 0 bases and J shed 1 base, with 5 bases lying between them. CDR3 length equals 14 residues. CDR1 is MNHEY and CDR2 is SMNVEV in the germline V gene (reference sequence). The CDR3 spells CASSLSKGTDTQYF. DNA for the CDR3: TGTGCCAGCAGTTTATCAAAGGGCACAGATACGCAGTATTTT.

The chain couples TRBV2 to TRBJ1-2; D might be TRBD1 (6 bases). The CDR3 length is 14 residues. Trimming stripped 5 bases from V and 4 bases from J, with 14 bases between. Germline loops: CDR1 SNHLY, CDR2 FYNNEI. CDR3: CASSPTGIGYGYTF. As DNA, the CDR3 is TGTGCCAGCAGTCCTACAGGGATCGGCTATGGCTACACCTTC.

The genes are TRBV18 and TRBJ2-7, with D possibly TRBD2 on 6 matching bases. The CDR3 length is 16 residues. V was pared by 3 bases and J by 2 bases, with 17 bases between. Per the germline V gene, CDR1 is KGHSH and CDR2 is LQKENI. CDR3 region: CASSPKGTSSPYEQYF. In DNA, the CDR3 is TGTGCCAGCTCACCGAAAGGGACTTCTTCCCCCTACGAGCAGTACTTC.

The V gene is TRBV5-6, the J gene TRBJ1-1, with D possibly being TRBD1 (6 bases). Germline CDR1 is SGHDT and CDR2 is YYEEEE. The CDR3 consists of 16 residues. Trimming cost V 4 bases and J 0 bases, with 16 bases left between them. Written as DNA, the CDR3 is TGTGCCAGCAGCGTGGATCAGGGGCCTATGAACACTGAAGCTTTCTTT. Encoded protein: CASSVDQGPMNTEAFF.

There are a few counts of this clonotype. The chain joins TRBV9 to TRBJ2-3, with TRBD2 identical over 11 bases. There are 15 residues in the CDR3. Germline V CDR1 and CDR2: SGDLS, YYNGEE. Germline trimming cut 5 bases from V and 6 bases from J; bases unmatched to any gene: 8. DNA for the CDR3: TGTGCCAGCAGTCTAGCGGGAGGAAATGCCGATACGCAGTATTTT. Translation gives CASSLAGGNADTQYF.

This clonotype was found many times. The CDR3 protein is CSARNPPFDQPQHF. Written as DNA, the CDR3 is TGCAGTGCTAGAAACCCGCCGTTCGATCAGCCCCAGCATTTT. V and J are TRBV20-1 and TRBJ1-5; D gene ambiguous. CDR3 size: 14 residues. Trimming shortened V by 2 bases and J by 5 bases, and 13 bases separated the two germline ends. Looked up from germline, CDR1 is DFQATT and CDR2 is SNEGSKA (reference sequence).